The rows below give T cell receptor beta chains drawn from one sample of a study of beta chain features in type 1 diabetes. The method was immunoSEQ multiplex PCR; TCRdb's version includes in-frame clones alone and lacks a portion of them. This sample has more than 100,000 clones, with around 9% found just once. Sequencing was carried out using central memory CD4+ T cells from blood. All receptors derive from a man aged 30 to 39 with type 1 diabetes. Each CDR3 is given with its conserved first and last residue. The order of the fields is V gene, J gene, CDR3 protein.

v_gene: TRBV18; j_gene: TRBJ1-2; CDR3aa: CASSPPLPGQAYGYTF
v_gene: TRBV18; j_gene: TRBJ2-5; CDR3aa: CASSRTTQETQYF
v_gene: TRBV9; j_gene: TRBJ2-3; CDR3aa: CASSEAEATDTQYF
v_gene: TRBV5-6; j_gene: TRBJ2-5; CDR3aa: CASSSTGTGIQETQYF
v_gene: TRBV13; j_gene: TRBJ2-4; CDR3aa: CATAGGLAKNIQYF
v_gene: TRBV15; j_gene: TRBJ2-7; CDR3aa: CATSREAGGYEQYF
v_gene: TRBV4-2; j_gene: TRBJ1-2; CDR3aa: CASSQPDRFYGYTF
v_gene: TRBV11-2; j_gene: TRBJ2-5; CDR3aa: CASSFFGGGGGWETQYF
v_gene: TRBV6-5; j_gene: TRBJ1-2; CDR3aa: CASRPGQAAYGYTF
v_gene: TRBV2; j_gene: TRBJ2-7; CDR3aa: CASSDGTGENYEQYF
v_gene: TRBV30; j_gene: TRBJ1-6; CDR3aa: CAWSVRGNSPLHF
v_gene: TRBV2; j_gene: TRBJ1-2; CDR3aa: CASNTGTGGYGYTF
v_gene: TRBV7-9; j_gene: TRBJ1-2; CDR3aa: CASSPLTGMSYTF
v_gene: TRBV25-1; j_gene: TRBJ1-1; CDR3aa: CASSVWTGGGSEAFF